This entry is about one TCR beta chain. Antigen unknown. The entry originates in a study of chemoradiotherapy in HPV16-positive cancers. Study context: Candidate HPV-specific T-cell clones and common TCR motifs came from functional assays in two HPV16-positive patients.

This table comes from immunoSEQ multiplex PCR, and its TCRdb copy is limited to in-frame clones, with some not included. This sample has about 68,000 clones; 88% occur once, and the top ten carry 4% to 4.5%. Whole-study results and caveats: In HPV16-positive patients, HPV-responsive T-cell expansion tracked better recurrence-free survival. During treatment, candidate HPV-specific clones and E7-related motifs expanded in tumor.

Germline V gene lookup returns CDR1 KGHSH and CDR2 LQKENI. Trimming removed 6 bases at V and 15 bases at J, with 18 bases between. The CDR3 extends over 13 amino acids. Repertoires were sampled repeatedly during chemoradiotherapy. The chain joins TRBV18 to TRBJ2-6, with a tentative D call TRBD1 (6 bases). The source is a human donor with HPV-associated anogenital cancer. Sequencing was performed on blood, taken from a patient who underwent chemoradiotherapy. DNA of the CDR3: TGTGCCAGCTCGTCATACAGGGCCCTAGCCCTGACTTTC. Translation gives CASSSYRALALTF.